This is a list of T cell receptor beta chains from one sample in a study of beta chain features in type 1 diabetes. Sequenced by immunoSEQ multiplex PCR; TCRdb stores in-frame clones only, minus some. Here the sample spans over 600,000 clones, 9.5% to 15% being singletons. Sample: naive CD4+ T cells from blood. These receptors all stem from a young man with type 1 diabetes. Both conserved end residues are part of each CDR3. Fields, in order: J gene, clone size, V gene, D gene, CDR3 protein, CDR3 DNA. The D gene is left open where the match is weak. Size values are once, few and many counts, or a class for expanded clones, and some rows have none.

J: TRBJ1-2
size: NA
V: TRBV5-1
D: TRBD1
CDR3: CASTLAGGANGYTF
DNA: TGCGCCAGCACCCTAGCAGGGGGCGCAAATGGCTACACCTTC

J: TRBJ2-7
size: few
V: TRBV19
D: NA
CDR3: CASKEQGAYEQYF
DNA: TGTGCCAGTAAGGAACAAGGGGCCTACGAGCAGTACTTC

J: TRBJ1-6
size: few
V: TRBV4-3
D: TRBD1
CDR3: CASSQDPLGQGNVNSPLHF
DNA: TGCGCCAGCAGCCAAGATCCCCTAGGACAGGGGAACGTCAATTCACCCCTCCACTTT

J: TRBJ2-5
size: few
V: TRBV9
D: NA
CDR3: CASSSQYQETQYF
DNA: TGTGCCAGCAGCTCCCAGTACCAAGAGACCCAGTACTTC

J: TRBJ2-1
size: few
V: TRBV14
D: TRBD2
CDR3: CASSQVGGTYNEQFF
DNA: TGTGCCAGCAGCCAAGTGGGGGGGACTTACAATGAGCAGTTCTTC

J: TRBJ1-2
size: NA
V: TRBV11-2
D: NA
CDR3: CASSSRDGSNYGYTF
DNA: TGTGCCAGCAGCTCCCGGGACGGGTCTAACTATGGCTACACCTTC

J: TRBJ2-6
size: NA
V: TRBV7-8
D: TRBD1
CDR3: CASSRWTGPGANVLTF
DNA: TGTGCCAGCAGCCGATGGACAGGACCTGGGGCCAACGTCCTGACTTTC

J: TRBJ2-3
size: NA
V: TRBV18
D: NA
CDR3: CASSPPEGTQYF
DNA: TGTGCCAGCTCACCACCCGAGGGAACGCAGTATTTT

J: TRBJ2-1
size: NA
V: TRBV2
D: NA
CDR3: CASSVQGLYNEQFF
DNA: TGTGCCAGCAGTGTTCAGGGATTGTACAATGAGCAGTTCTTC

J: TRBJ1-3
size: NA
V: TRBV30
D: NA
CDR3: CAWSGGNTIYF
DNA: TGTGCCTGGTCTGGCGGAAACACCATATATTTT

J: TRBJ1-5
size: NA
V: TRBV6-5
D: TRBD1
CDR3: CASSYSGQDNQPQHF
DNA: TGTGCCAGCAGTTACTCCGGACAGGACAATCAGCCCCAGCATTTT

J: TRBJ1-6
size: NA
V: TRBV7-8
D: NA
CDR3: CASSLQGSPLHF
DNA: TGTGCCAGCAGCTTACAGGGTTCACCCCTCCACTTT

J: TRBJ1-1
size: few
V: TRBV19
D: NA
CDR3: CAALGENTEAFF
DNA: TGTGCCGCGCTCGGGGAGAACACTGAAGCTTTCTTT

J: TRBJ2-7
size: NA
V: TRBV7-2
D: NA
CDR3: CASSLGTVYEQYF
DNA: TGTGCCAGCAGCTTAGGGACTGTCTACGAGCAGTACTTC

J: TRBJ2-3
size: few
V: TRBV7-2
D: TRBD2
CDR3: CASSVLAGGTDTQYF
DNA: TGTGCCAGCAGCGTACTAGCGGGGGGCACAGATACGCAGTATTTT

J: TRBJ1-2
size: NA
V: TRBV5-6
D: NA
CDR3: CASSLRNYGYTF
DNA: TGTGCCAGCAGCTTAAGGAACTATGGCTACACCTTC

J: TRBJ2-1
size: few
V: TRBV18
D: NA
CDR3: CASSPRTDRSYNEQFF
DNA: TGTGCCAGCTCACCAAGGACAGACCGCTCCTACAATGAGCAGTTCTTC

J: TRBJ1-5
size: few
V: TRBV29-1
D: TRBD1
CDR3: CSATTGVRNQPQHF
DNA: TGCAGCGCAACGACAGGGGTCCGCAATCAGCCCCAGCATTTT

J: TRBJ1-5
size: NA
V: TRBV28
D: NA
CDR3: CASRSRGLDQPQHF
DNA: TGTGCCAGCAGGAGCAGGGGCCTGGATCAGCCCCAGCATTTT

J: TRBJ2-5
size: few
V: TRBV10-1
D: TRBD2
CDR3: CASSSSGGETQYF
DNA: TGCGCCAGCAGCTCTAGCGGGGGAGAGACCCAGTACTTC

J: TRBJ2-7
size: NA
V: TRBV2
D: TRBD1
CDR3: CASIWTGAEQYF
DNA: TGTGCCAGCATCTGGACAGGAGCCGAGCAGTACTTC

J: TRBJ1-6
size: NA
V: TRBV27
D: NA
CDR3: CASSLSAGPMGALHF
DNA: TGTGCCAGCAGTTTATCGGCAGGTCCCATGGGGGCCCTCCACTTT

J: TRBJ1-6
size: many
V: TRBV2
D: NA
CDR3: CASQRRGDSPLHF
DNA: TGTGCCAGTCAACGAAGAGGCGATTCACCCCTCCACTTT

J: TRBJ1-4
size: few
V: TRBV25-1
D: NA
CDR3: CASSEHKGDEKLFF
DNA: TGTGCCAGCAGTGAACACAAAGGGGATGAAAAACTGTTTTTT

J: TRBJ1-5
size: few
V: TRBV5-6
D: NA
CDR3: CASSLSLSPGPQHF
DNA: TGTGCCAGCAGCTTAAGTCTGTCGCCGGGGCCCCAGCATTTT

J: TRBJ2-1
size: NA
V: TRBV5-1
D: NA
CDR3: CASSLEQGSYNEQFF
DNA: TGCGCCAGCAGCTTGGAACAGGGAAGCTACAATGAGCAGTTCTTC

J: TRBJ2-5
size: NA
V: TRBV29-1
D: TRBD1
CDR3: CSVVGTGVLQETQYF
DNA: TGCAGCGTTGTCGGGACAGGGGTTTTACAAGAGACCCAGTACTTC

J: TRBJ2-7
size: few
V: TRBV30
D: NA
CDR3: CAWGRYSGFSYEQYF
DNA: TGTGCCTGGGGTAGGTACAGCGGATTCTCCTACGAGCAGTACTTC

J: TRBJ1-5
size: NA
V: TRBV28
D: NA
CDR3: CASSSPLSQPQHF
DNA: TGTGCCAGCAGTTCGCCCCTGAGTCAGCCCCAGCATTTT

J: TRBJ1-4
size: NA
V: TRBV18
D: NA
CDR3: CASSPPGRSNEKLFF
DNA: TGTGCCAGCTCACCACCTGGCAGGAGTAATGAAAAACTGTTTTTT

J: TRBJ2-5
size: NA
V: TRBV11-2
D: TRBD2
CDR3: CASSPGLARRETQYF
DNA: TGTGCCAGCAGCCCTGGACTAGCACGGAGGGAGACCCAGTACTTC

J: TRBJ1-4
size: NA
V: TRBV13
D: NA
CDR3: CASSFDRLNEKLFF
DNA: TGTGCCAGCAGCTTCGACAGGCTTAATGAAAAACTGTTTTTT

J: TRBJ1-2
size: NA
V: TRBV18
D: NA
CDR3: CASSPQNEGLGYTF
DNA: TGTGCCAGCTCACCGCAGAACGAGGGTTTGGGCTACACCTTC

J: TRBJ2-5
size: few
V: TRBV7-2
D: TRBD1
CDR3: CASSPDRGWQTQYF
DNA: TGTGCCAGCAGCCCGGACAGGGGCTGGCAGACCCAGTACTTC

J: TRBJ2-1
size: NA
V: TRBV5-1
D: NA
CDR3: CASSLDQDNEQFF
DNA: TGCGCCAGCAGCTTGGACCAGGACAATGAGCAGTTCTTC

J: TRBJ2-7
size: few
V: TRBV7-9
D: TRBD1
CDR3: CASSLGAGQGQYEQYF
DNA: TGTGCCAGCAGCTTAGGGGCGGGACAGGGGCAGTACGAGCAGTACTTC

J: TRBJ2-6
size: few
V: TRBV4-3
D: TRBD1
CDR3: CASSQDPAGGSPGANVLTF
DNA: TGCGCCAGCAGCCAAGATCCCGCAGGGGGTTCCCCTGGGGCCAACGTCCTGACTTTC

J: TRBJ2-5
size: NA
V: TRBV7-9
D: TRBD2
CDR3: CASSLDGRGIQETQYF
DNA: TGTGCCAGCAGCTTAGACGGGCGGGGGATCCAAGAGACCCAGTACTTC

J: TRBJ1-2
size: NA
V: TRBV29-1
D: NA
CDR3: CSVEQDRRNTF
DNA: TGCAGCGTTGAACAGGACCGCAGGAACACCTTC

J: TRBJ1-4
size: NA
V: TRBV7-9
D: NA
CDR3: CASSLYMRVQEKLFF
DNA: TGTGCCAGCAGCTTATATATGAGGGTACAAGAAAAACTGTTTTTT

J: TRBJ2-7
size: NA
V: TRBV18
D: NA
CDR3: CASSSPGVSYEQYF
DNA: TGTGCCAGCTCATCCCCGGGGGTTTCCTACGAGCAGTACTTC

J: TRBJ1-1
size: few
V: TRBV7-9
D: NA
CDR3: CASTVQGMNTEAFF
DNA: TGTGCCAGCACCGTCCAGGGGATGAACACTGAAGCTTTCTTT

J: TRBJ1-5
size: NA
V: TRBV30
D: NA
CDR3: CAWDRGAQTQPQHF
DNA: TGTGCCTGGGACAGAGGTGCGCAAACCCAGCCCCAGCATTTT

J: TRBJ2-3
size: NA
V: TRBV19
D: NA
CDR3: CASSIGGGLDTQYF
DNA: TGTGCCAGTAGTATAGGGGGGGGCCTTGATACGCAGTATTTT

J: TRBJ2-7
size: many
V: TRBV15
D: NA
CDR3: CATSGLTGDYSYEQYF
DNA: TGTGCCACCAGCGGCCTTACAGGGGACTACTCCTACGAGCAGTACTTC

J: TRBJ2-7
size: few
V: TRBV7-9
D: NA
CDR3: CASSQGSEQYF
DNA: TGTGCCAGCAGCCAGGGGAGCGAGCAGTACTTC

J: TRBJ2-5
size: NA
V: TRBV9
D: NA
CDR3: CASSQARGRETQYF
DNA: TGTGCCAGCAGCCAAGCCCGGGGGCGAGAGACCCAGTACTTC

J: TRBJ2-5
size: NA
V: TRBV7-9
D: NA
CDR3: CASSLGAGMETQYF
DNA: TGTGCCAGCAGCTTAGGGGCTGGCATGGAGACCCAGTACTTC

J: TRBJ2-7
size: NA
V: TRBV6-5
D: NA
CDR3: CASNGGAPYEQYF
DNA: TGTGCCAGCAATGGTGGGGCCCCCTACGAGCAGTACTTC

J: TRBJ2-5
size: NA
V: TRBV2
D: TRBD1
CDR3: CASKGGRETQYF
DNA: TGTGCCAGCAAAGGGGGCAGGGAGACCCAGTACTTC

J: TRBJ2-6
size: few
V: TRBV5-1
D: TRBD1
CDR3: CASSWGQGATGANVLTF
DNA: TGCGCCAGCAGCTGGGGGCAGGGGGCCACTGGGGCCAACGTCCTGACTTTC

J: TRBJ1-2
size: NA
V: TRBV6-1
D: NA
CDR3: CASSSGLNYGYTF
DNA: TGTGCCAGCAGTTCCGGACTAAACTATGGCTACACCTTC

J: TRBJ2-7
size: NA
V: TRBV28
D: TRBD1
CDR3: CASSLPRQGPNEQYF
DNA: TGTGCCAGCAGTTTGCCCCGACAGGGTCCCAACGAGCAGTACTTC

J: TRBJ1-2
size: NA
V: TRBV10-3
D: TRBD1
CDR3: CAISLRGGQGTYGYTF
DNA: TGTGCCATCAGCCTACGAGGGGGACAGGGGACCTATGGCTACACCTTC

J: TRBJ2-1
size: few
V: TRBV13
D: TRBD2
CDR3: CASSFPGGGPYNEQFF
DNA: TGTGCCAGCAGCTTTCCCGGCGGGGGGCCCTACAATGAGCAGTTCTTC

J: TRBJ2-2
size: NA
V: TRBV9
D: TRBD2
CDR3: CASSVASGANTGELFF
DNA: TGTGCCAGCAGCGTAGCAAGCGGGGCGAACACCGGGGAGCTGTTTTTT

J: TRBJ1-2
size: few
V: TRBV6-5
D: NA
CDR3: CASRDTDVYGYTF
DNA: TGTGCCAGCAGGGACACGGATGTTTATGGCTACACCTTC

J: TRBJ2-5
size: few
V: TRBV5-1
D: NA
CDR3: CASSSPTGLAGGETQYF
DNA: TGCGCCAGCAGCAGTCCCACCGGACTAGCAGGGGGGGAGACCCAGTACTTC

J: TRBJ1-6
size: NA
V: TRBV30
D: TRBD1
CDR3: CAYKFTGVYSPLHF
DNA: TGTGCCTACAAATTTACAGGGGTCTATTCACCCCTCCACTTT